This T cell receptor (beta chain) was captured in a study of shared clonotypes between healthy human individuals. Whole-study context: Aged between 18 and 49, the donors were a couple of women and a few men.

The CDR3 totals 13 residues. V was cut by 8 bases and J by 1 base, with 8 bases left in between. CDR1 is ENHRY and CDR2 is SYGVKD in the germline V gene. Around 32,000 T cell genomes, or approximately 300 ng DNA, went into unsorted PBMC replicate PCRs. The sequenced material, unsorted PBMC DNA, was run on ten immunoSEQ deep assay plates. Clones were sequenced by immunoSEQ multiplex PCR, and TCRdb holds only the in-frame ones, with some missing. The sample has 550,000 to 600,000 clones; around three quarters are singletons. This clone was counted only a few times. This chain uses TRBV10-3 with TRBJ2-2, with D uncertain. The sample comprised PBMCs. The TCR was taken from a woman aged 40 to 50 in good health. Some clones in this sample may be carry-over from other donors' samples. In DNA, the CDR3 is TGTGCCATCTTGTCTGGGAACACCGGGGAGCTGTTTTTT. Residues: CAILSGNTGELFF.